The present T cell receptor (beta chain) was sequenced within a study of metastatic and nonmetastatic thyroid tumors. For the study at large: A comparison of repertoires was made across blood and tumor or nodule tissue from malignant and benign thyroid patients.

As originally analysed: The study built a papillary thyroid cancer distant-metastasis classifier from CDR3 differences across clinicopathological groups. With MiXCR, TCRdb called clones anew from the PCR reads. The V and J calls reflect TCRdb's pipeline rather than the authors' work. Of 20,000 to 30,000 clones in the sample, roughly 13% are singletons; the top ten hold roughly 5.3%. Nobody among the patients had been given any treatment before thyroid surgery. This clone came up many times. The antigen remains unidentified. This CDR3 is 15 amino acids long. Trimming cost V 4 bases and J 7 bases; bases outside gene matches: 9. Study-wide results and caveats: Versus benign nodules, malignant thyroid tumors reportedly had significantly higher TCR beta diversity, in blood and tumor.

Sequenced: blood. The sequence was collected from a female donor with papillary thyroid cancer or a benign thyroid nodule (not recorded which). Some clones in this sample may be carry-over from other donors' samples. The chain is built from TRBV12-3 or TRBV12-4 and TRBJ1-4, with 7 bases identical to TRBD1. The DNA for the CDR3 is TGTGCCAGCAGTTATGCGGCAGGGGGGCGTGAAAAACTGTTTTTT. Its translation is CASSYAAGGREKLFF.